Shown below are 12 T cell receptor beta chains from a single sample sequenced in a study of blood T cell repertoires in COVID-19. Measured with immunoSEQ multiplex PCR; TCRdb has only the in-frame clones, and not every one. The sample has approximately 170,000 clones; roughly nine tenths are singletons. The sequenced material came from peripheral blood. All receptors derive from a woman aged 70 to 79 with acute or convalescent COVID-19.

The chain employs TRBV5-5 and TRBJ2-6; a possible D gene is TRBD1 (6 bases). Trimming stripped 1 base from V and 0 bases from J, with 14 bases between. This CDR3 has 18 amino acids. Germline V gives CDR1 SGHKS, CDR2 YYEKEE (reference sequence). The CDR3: CASSLLWGRLSGANVLTF. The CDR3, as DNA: TGTGCCAGCAGCTTGTTGTGGGGGCGCCTCTCTGGGGCCAACGTCCTGACTTTC.

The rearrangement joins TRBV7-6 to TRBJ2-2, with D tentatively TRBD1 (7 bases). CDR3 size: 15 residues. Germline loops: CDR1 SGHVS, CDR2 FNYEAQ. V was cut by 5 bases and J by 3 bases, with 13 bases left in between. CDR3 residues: CASSPSGGYTGELFF. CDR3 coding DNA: TGTGCCAGCAGCCCTTCAGGGGGGTACACCGGGGAGCTGTTTTTT.

CDR3 nucleotide sequence: TGCGCCAGCAGCCAAGGGGCGGGACAGATAGGTGAAAAACTGTTTTTT. This encodes CASSQGAGQIGEKLFF. The chain joins TRBV4-3 to TRBJ1-4; 7 bases are a match to TRBD1. The germline V gene has CDR1 LGHNA and CDR2 YSLEER. The ends lost 1 base at V and 7 bases at J; junction bases unmatched: 9. This CDR3 is 16 amino acids long.

The CDR3 reads CAISVGQVTEAFF. Written as DNA, the CDR3 is TGTGCCATCAGTGTAGGACAGGTCACTGAAGCTTTCTTT. The chain uses TRBV10-3 and TRBJ1-1; 7 positions match TRBD1. This CDR3 has 13 residues. V dropped 4 bases and J dropped 4; count of bases not matched to a gene: 3. Germline V gene lookup returns CDR1 ENHRY and CDR2 SYGVKD.

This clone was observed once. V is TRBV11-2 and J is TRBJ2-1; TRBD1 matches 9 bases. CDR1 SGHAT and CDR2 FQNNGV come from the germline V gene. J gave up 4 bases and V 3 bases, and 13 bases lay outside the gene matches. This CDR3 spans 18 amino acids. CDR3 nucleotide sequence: TGTGCCAGCAGCTTTCAACAGGGGGCCTACTCCTCTTACAATGAGCAGTTCTTC. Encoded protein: CASSFQQGAYSSYNEQFF.

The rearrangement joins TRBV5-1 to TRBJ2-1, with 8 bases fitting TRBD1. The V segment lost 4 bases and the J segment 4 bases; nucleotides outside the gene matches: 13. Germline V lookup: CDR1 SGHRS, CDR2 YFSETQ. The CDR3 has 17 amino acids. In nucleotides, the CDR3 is TGCGCCAGCAGCCTCAACTCCGGGACAGGCCTATACAATGAGCAGTTCTTC. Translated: CASSLNSGTGLYNEQFF. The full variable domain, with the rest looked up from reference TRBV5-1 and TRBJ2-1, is KAGVTQTPRYLIKTRGQQVTLSCSPISGHRSVSWYQQTPGQGLQFLFEYFSETQRNKGNFPGRFSGRQFSNSRSEMNVSTLELGDSALYLCASSLNSGTGLYNEQFFGPGTRLTVL.

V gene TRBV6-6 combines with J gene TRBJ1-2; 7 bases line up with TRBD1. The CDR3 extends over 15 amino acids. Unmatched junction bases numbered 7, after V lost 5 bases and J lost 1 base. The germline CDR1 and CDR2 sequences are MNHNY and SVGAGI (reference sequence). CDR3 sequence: CASSTRQGLNYGYTF. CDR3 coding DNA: TGTGCCAGCAGTACTCGACAGGGACTTAACTATGGCTACACCTTC.

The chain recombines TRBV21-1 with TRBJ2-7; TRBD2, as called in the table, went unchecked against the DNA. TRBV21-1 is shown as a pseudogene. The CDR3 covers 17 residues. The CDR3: CASSKAVGRGRPFEQYF. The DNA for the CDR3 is TGTGCCAGCAGCAAAGCAGTAGGGCGGGGGCGACCCTTCGAGCAGTACTTC.

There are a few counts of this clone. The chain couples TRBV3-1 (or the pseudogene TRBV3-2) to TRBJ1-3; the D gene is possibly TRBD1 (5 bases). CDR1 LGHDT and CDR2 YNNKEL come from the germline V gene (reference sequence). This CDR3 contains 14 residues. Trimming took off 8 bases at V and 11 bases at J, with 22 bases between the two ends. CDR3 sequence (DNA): TGTGCCAGCCTGGAAGCAGGGCGGCGGGGCCCCATATATTTT. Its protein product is CASLEAGRRGPIYF.

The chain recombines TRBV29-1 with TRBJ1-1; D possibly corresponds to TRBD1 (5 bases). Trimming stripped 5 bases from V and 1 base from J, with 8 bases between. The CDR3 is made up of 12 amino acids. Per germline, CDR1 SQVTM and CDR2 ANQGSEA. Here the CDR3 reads CSVRQTNTEAFF. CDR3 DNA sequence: TGCAGCGTTAGACAGACGAACACTGAAGCTTTCTTT.

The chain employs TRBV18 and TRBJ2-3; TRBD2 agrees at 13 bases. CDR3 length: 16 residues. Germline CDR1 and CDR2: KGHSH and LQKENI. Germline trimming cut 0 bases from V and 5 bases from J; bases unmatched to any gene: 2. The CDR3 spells CASSPPGLAGLDTQYF. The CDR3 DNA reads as TGTGCCAGCTCACCACCGGGACTAGCGGGACTAGATACGCAGTATTTT.

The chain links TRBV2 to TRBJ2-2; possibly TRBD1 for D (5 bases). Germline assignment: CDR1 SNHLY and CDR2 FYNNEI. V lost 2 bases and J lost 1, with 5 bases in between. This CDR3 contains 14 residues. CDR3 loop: CASSETGNTGELFF. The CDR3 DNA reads TGTGCCAGCAGTGAAACAGGGAACACCGGGGAGCTGTTTTTT.